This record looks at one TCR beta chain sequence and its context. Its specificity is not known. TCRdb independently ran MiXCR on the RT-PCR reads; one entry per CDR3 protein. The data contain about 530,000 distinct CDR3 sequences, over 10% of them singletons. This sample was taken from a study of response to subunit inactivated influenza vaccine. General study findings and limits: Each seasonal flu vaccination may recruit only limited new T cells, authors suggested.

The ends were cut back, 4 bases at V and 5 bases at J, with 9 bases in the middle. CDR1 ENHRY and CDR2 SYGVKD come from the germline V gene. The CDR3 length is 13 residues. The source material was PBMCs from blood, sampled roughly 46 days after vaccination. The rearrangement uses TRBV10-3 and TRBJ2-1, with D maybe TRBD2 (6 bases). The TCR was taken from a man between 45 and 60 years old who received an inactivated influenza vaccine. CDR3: CAISVGLDNEQFF. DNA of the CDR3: TGTGCCATCAGTGTGGGACTTGACAATGAGCAGTTCTTC.